The clone carrying this TCR beta chain was picked up a small number of times. The target antigen is unknown. This record belongs to a study of Graves' ophthalmopathy and Graves' hyperthyroidism. General observations from the study: Sensitivity of about 70% and specificity of roughly 72% were achieved by the model that predicted ophthalmopathy progression.

From RNA, the CDR3 regions of TCR beta chains were amplified and sequenced. HTBI primers were used in a first-round RT-PCR, which preceded a second-round multiplex PCR. TCRdb re-called the multiplex PCR reads through MiXCR, storing one row per CDR3 protein. The profile covers more than 1,000,000 distinct CDR3 sequences, with around a third appearing a single time and 11% taken by the ten largest. Clinical symptoms, serum thyroxine, TRAb, thyroid ultrasound and orbital computed tomography formed the basis of diagnosis. CDR1 and CDR2 (germline): MNHNS, SASEGT. V lost 8 bases and J 1 base, leaving 12 bases between the germline ends. The CDR3 is 14 residues long.

The rearrangement uses TRBV6-1 and TRBJ1-5; possible D gene TRBD1, 6 bases. The sequenced sample consisted of peripheral blood or thyroid tissue (not recorded which). The receptor comes from an adult man with Graves' hyperthyroidism. Written as DNA, the CDR3 is TGTGCCAGCGACCGGACAGACAGCAATCAGCCCCAGCATTTT. Its translation: CASDRTDSNQPQHF.